The rows below give T cell receptor beta chains drawn from one sample of a study of CD8+ T cells in alopecia areata. Libraries were prepared by immunoSEQ multiplex PCR; TCRdb keeps only in-frame clonotypes and omits some of them. The sample lists approximately 150,000 clones, about 51% occurring once. Source: CD4+ T cells sorted from blood, taken at week 0. These receptors were obtained from a human donor with alopecia areata. CDR3s include the opening cysteine and the closing phenylalanine or tryptophan. A D gene is named only where the DNA matches it firmly. Clone sizes are given selectively: once, few, many, or a class where the clone is expanded.

cdr3_nt cdr3_aa d_call j_call clone_size v_call
TGCAGCGCCGGGGGGGGACTAGCAGGCAAAAACATTCAGTACTTC CSAGGGLAGKNIQYF TRBD2 TRBJ2-4 NA TRBV29-1
TGCAGCGTTCGAGACAGGCGGGAGTCTGAGCAGTTCTTC CSVRDRRESEQFF NA TRBJ2-1 few TRBV29-1
TGTGCCAGTAGTATGGTTTACGGCAATCAGCCCCAGCATTTT CASSMVYGNQPQHF NA TRBJ1-5 many TRBV19
TGTGCCAGCAGCTTCGGGAGGGTGGGAGACGAGCAGTACTTC CASSFGRVGDEQYF TRBD2 TRBJ2-7 NA TRBV7-2
TGTGCCTGGAGTGTGGGCTGGACAACTAATGAAAAACTGTTTTTT CAWSVGWTTNEKLFF NA TRBJ1-4 NA TRBV30
TGCAGCGTTGTGCCAGGGAAGACTGAAGCTTTCTTT CSVVPGKTEAFF NA TRBJ1-1 NA TRBV29-1
TGTGCCAGCAGAGGGGACAGCCGGAGTCCCTACGAGCAGTACTTC CASRGDSRSPYEQYF TRBD1 TRBJ2-7 NA TRBV2
TGTGCCTGGAGTAATATTCCGAGCTCCTACGAGCAGTACTTC CAWSNIPSSYEQYF NA TRBJ2-7 NA TRBV30
TGTGCCAGCAGTTTGAGGGCCCTCAACACTGAAGCTTTCTTT CASSLRALNTEAFF NA TRBJ1-1 NA TRBV27
TGTGCCAGCACCGCTTTAGGAGGGGCCGGGGAGCTGTTTTTT CASTALGGAGELFF NA TRBJ2-2 NA TRBV2
TGTGCCAGCAGCAGACAGGGGAATGAGCAGTTCTTC CASSRQGNEQFF TRBD1 TRBJ2-1 NA TRBV6-5
TGTGCCTGGAATCGCCAAGTGGGGGGCTACACCTTC CAWNRQVGGYTF NA TRBJ1-2 NA TRBV30
TGTGCCAGCAGCACAGGGTTTAACACCGGGGAGCTGTTTTTT CASSTGFNTGELFF NA TRBJ2-2 few TRBV13
TGTGCCAGCAGCCAAGCTGGCGGGGTCTACAATGAGCAGTTCTTC CASSQAGGVYNEQFF NA TRBJ2-1 few TRBV14
TGCGCCAGCAGCCAACTGTCGACAGGTACTTATGAAAAACTGTTTTTT CASSQLSTGTYEKLFF NA TRBJ1-4 few TRBV4-1
TGTGCCAGCAAGACTAGCTACAATGAGCAGTTCTTC CASKTSYNEQFF NA TRBJ2-1 NA TRBV28
TGTGCCACCAGCAGAGAGGGACAGTTCTATGGCTACACCTTC CATSREGQFYGYTF TRBD1 TRBJ1-2 NA TRBV15
TGTGCCAGCAGCTTTAGTCAGGGGATTCGGGCGAACACTGAAGCTTTCTTT CASSFSQGIRANTEAFF NA TRBJ1-1 NA TRBV11-2
TGTGCCAGCAGCGCCCATCGGGGGGAAAACGAAGCTTTCTTT CASSAHRGENEAFF NA TRBJ1-1 NA TRBV7-2
TGCAGCGTGGCAACAGGTCCTAGCTCCTACGAGCAGTACTTC CSVATGPSSYEQYF NA TRBJ2-7 few TRBV29-1
TGCGCCAGCAGCCAAATCCGGGACAGGAGCTCTGGGGCCAACGTCCTGACTTTC CASSQIRDRSSGANVLTF TRBD1 TRBJ2-6 NA TRBV5-4
TGTGCCAGCAGTGAATTTCAAACACAGGCAAACTATGGCTACACCTTC CASSEFQTQANYGYTF NA TRBJ1-2 NA TRBV2
TGTGCCAGCAGTGAAGGAGGGGGTAGAATTCGCTACACCTTC CASSEGGGRIRYTF NA TRBJ1-2 few TRBV2
TGCGCCAGCAGCCAAGCCTGGGGATTAGATCAGCCCCAGCATTTT CASSQAWGLDQPQHF NA TRBJ1-5 NA TRBV4-1
TGCGCCAGCAGCCTCCGGCAACCATTCGATACGCAGTATTTT CASSLRQPFDTQYF NA TRBJ2-3 NA TRBV4-3